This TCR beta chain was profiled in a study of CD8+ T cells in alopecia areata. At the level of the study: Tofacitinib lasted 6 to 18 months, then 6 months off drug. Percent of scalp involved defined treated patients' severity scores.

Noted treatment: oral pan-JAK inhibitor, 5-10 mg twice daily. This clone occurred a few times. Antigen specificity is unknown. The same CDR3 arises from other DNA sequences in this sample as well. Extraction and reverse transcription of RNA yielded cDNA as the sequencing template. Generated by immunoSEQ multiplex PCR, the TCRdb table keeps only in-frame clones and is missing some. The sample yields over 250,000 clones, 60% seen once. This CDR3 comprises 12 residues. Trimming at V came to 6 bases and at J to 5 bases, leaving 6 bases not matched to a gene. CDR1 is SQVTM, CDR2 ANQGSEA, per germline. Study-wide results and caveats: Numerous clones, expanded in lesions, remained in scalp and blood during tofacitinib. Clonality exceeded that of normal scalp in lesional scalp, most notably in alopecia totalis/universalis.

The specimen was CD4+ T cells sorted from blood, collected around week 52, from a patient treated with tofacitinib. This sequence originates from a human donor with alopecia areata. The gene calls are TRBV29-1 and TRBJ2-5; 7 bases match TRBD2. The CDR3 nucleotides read TGCAGCGTCGAGGGAGGGTCGGAGACCCAGTACTTC. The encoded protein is CSVEGGSETQYF. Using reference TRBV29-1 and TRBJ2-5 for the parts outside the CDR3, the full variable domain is SAVISQKPSRDICQRGTSLTIQCQVDSQVTMMFWYRQQPGQSLTLIATANQGSEATYESGFVIDKFPISRPNLTFSTLTVSNMSPEDSSIYLCSVEGGSETQYFGPGTRLLVL.